This T cell receptor beta chain was found in a study of CD8 T cells in Susac syndrome. Study as a whole: Blood was drawn from Susac syndrome patients while they were therapy-naive, on corticosteroids, or on intravenous immunoglobulin alone. Study-wide results and limits: In Susac syndrome, the CD4+ T cell repertoires did not show clonal expansion.

Reverse transcription of roughly 0.5 to 1 ug RNA was carried out with random hexamers. TCRdb re-derived calls from the immunoSEQ multiplex PCR reads in MiXCR, one entry per CDR3 protein. The table has more than 150,000 distinct CDR3 sequences, 90% to 97% seen once; the top ten hold approximately 0.12%. CDR3 length equals 15 residues. Germline lookup yields CDR1 SNHLY and CDR2 FYNNEI. The ends were cut back, 2 bases at V and 0 bases at J, with 9 bases in the middle. Worth noting for this clonotype: Its cognate antigen is unknown.

Material for sequencing was CD4+ T cells from PBMCs. The chain uses TRBV2 and TRBJ2-3; D not resolved. This TCR was recovered from a human donor with Susac syndrome. The CDR3: CASSETAMSTDTQYF. The CDR3 nucleotides read TGTGCCAGCAGTGAAACAGCGATGAGCACAGATACGCAGTATTTT. The variable domain in full, completed from reference TRBV2 and TRBJ2-3, reads EPEVTQTPSHQVTQMGQEVILRCVPISNHLYFYWYRQILGQKVEFLVSFYNNEISEKSEIFDDQFSVERPDGSNFTLKIRSTKLEDSAMYFCASSETAMSTDTQYFGPGTRLTVL.